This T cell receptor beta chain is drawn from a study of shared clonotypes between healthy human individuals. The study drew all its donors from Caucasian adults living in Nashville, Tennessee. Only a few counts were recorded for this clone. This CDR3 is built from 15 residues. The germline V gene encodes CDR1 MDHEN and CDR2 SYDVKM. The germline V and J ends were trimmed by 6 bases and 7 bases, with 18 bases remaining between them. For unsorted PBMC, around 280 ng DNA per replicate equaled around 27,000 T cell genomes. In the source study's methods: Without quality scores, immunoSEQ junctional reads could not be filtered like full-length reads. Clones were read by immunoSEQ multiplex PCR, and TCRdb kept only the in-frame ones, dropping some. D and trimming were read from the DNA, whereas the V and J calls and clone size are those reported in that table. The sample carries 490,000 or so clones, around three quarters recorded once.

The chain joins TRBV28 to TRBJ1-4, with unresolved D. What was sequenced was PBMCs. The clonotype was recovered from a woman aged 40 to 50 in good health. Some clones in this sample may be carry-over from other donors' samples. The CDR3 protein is CASSPFVRAVEKLFF. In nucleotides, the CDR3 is TGTGCCAGCAGCCCGTTTGTGAGGGCTGTTGAAAAACTGTTTTTT.